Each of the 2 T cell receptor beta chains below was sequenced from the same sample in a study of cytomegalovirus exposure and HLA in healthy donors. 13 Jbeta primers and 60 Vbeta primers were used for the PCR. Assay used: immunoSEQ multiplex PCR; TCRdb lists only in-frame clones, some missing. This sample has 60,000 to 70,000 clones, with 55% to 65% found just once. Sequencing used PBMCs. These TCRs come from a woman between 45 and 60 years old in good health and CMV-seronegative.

The CDR3 sequence is CASSFEAKPPPQYF. CDR3 DNA: TGTGCCAGCAGTTTTGAGGCTAAACCCCCGCCCCAGTACTTC. The V and J genes are TRBV27 and TRBJ2-5; D not resolved. The CDR3 runs to 14 residues. Trimming removed 3 bases from V and 9 bases from J, with 17 bases in between. Germline V gene lookup returns CDR1 MNHEY and CDR2 SMNVEV (reference sequence).

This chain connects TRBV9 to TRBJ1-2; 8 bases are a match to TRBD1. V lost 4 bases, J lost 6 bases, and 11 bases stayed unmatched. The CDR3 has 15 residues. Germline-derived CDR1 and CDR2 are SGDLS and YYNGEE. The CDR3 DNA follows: TGTGCCAGCAGCCCCCGGACCGGGACAGGCAATGGCTACACCTTC. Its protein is CASSPRTGTGNGYTF.